This T cell receptor (beta chain) came from a study of T cell responses to AZD1222 COVID-19 vaccine listed by TCRdb under 2021. Describing the broader study: AZD1222 recipients given second doses at about 4 weeks or at about 12 weeks were pooled, since spike-specific TCR depth and breadth were not found to differ between the two schedules. TCR sequencing was performed for fewer than 250 trial participants, of whom roughly 200 were given two doses of AZD1222 and around 26 were given two doses of MenACWY control vaccine. Enrollment into the trials was organized by age into subgroups of 18-55, 56-69 and 70-plus years, and those subgroups contained roughly 150, 30 and 60 TCR-sequenced participants, respectively. The paper's findings and limits, for the study overall: The vaccine-associated CD4 TCRs covered the entire spike protein, and the dominant responses fell in regions 160-218 and 743-854. Because no day 14 peak-response samples were available, repertoires were characterized only after the peak T cell response. Spike-specific TCR breadth and depth rose significantly after two AZD1222 doses compared with day 0 and with MenACWY recipients. Reportedly, almost half of the unique spike-specific TCRs recognized epitopes lying outside the regions that are mutated in the B.1.351 and B.1.1.7 variants. The 56-69-year group was small, and its depth increase did not reach significance, likely because of low power. Participants were mostly white British, with more females than males. The authors suggested clonal diversity may have been underestimated. Conclusions about previously exposed vaccinees were limited because only six AZD1222 recipients were SARS-CoV-2 seropositive at baseline.

This sample's time point label indicates: baseline before first vaccination. Samples from vaccinated people were obtained from the UK trials COV001 and COV002, which included a single-blind randomized controlled phase 2/3 trial of AZD1222 (ChAdOx1 nCoV-19) in healthy adults. Trial participant PBMC samples were collected at day 0 and day 28 after the second dose for TCRbeta chain sequencing. The cysteine opens and the phenylalanine closes a CDR3 of 13 amino acids. The entry retains the CDR3 DNA only, 39 bases that are in frame from base 1. The germline V gene specifies MNHEY as CDR1 and SVGAGI as CDR2. For this chain, trimming is 7 bases at the V end and 5 bases at the J end, and the number of junction bases without a gene match is 1. As for this clone: Its antigen is still unknown. Base quality data are lacking; no much larger clone is found one base away.

The CDR3 regions of human TCRbeta chains were subjected to immunosequencing. The paper's data handling went like this. Repertoire TCRs were matched against a reference library of SARS-CoV-2-specific TCRs generated with the MIRA antigen-specificity platform. Breadth was defined as the fraction of unique TCRs that were SARS-CoV-2-associated. Depth was defined as the fraction of total T cells that were SARS-CoV-2-associated. Each spike-specific TCR was assigned to its reactive spike region and to a CD4 or CD8 class using the MIRA data. Log10-transformed breadth and depth values were compared by one-way ANOVA with Sidak's multiple comparisons tests. This is the immuneACCESS table as TCRdb keeps it, with only in-frame sequences that have V and J called. A part of the clones is gone; compared with another copy, unresolved V genes explain less than half, and the rest is unexplained. The D gene and trimming were derived from the DNA, and the V and J assignments and clone size from that table. The sample table lists 75,000 to 90,000 clones, 85% to 95% of them with a count of one. The top ten hold roughly 5% of the sample.

The chain couples TRBV6-5 to TRBJ2-2; the junction holds 10 bases that match TRBD1. This material consisted of peripheral blood, taken on day 0 of AZD1222 vaccination. The source is an adult in good health. The DNA sequence is TGTGCCAGCACGGGACAGGGGACCGGGGAGCTGTTTTTT. This gives the protein CASTGQGTGELFF.